Listed below are T cell receptor beta chains from one sample, sequenced in a study of blood T cells in healthy people across ages. TCRdb re-called the 5' RACE reads through MiXCR, storing one row per CDR3 protein. Among hundreds of thousands of distinct CDR3 sequences listed, around 52% were seen once. The sequenced material came from blood. The source is a woman older than 75 in good health. CDR3s include the opening cysteine and the closing phenylalanine or tryptophan. D genes are given only for firm matches. Some rows mark clone size as missing; the rest say once, few, many or name a class of expanded clone.

v_call	clone_size	d_call	j_call	cdr3_nt	cdr3_aa
TRBV5-1	NA	NA	TRBJ2-2	TGCGCCAGCAGCTTGGATAGGGGTACCACCGGGGAGCTGTTTTTT	CASSLDRGTTGELFF
TRBV12-3/TRBV12-4	NA	TRBD1	TRBJ2-1	TGTGCCAGCAGTTTAGGGGGACAGCACTACAATGAGCAGTTCTTC	CASSLGGQHYNEQFF
TRBV28	NA	NA	TRBJ2-1	TGTGCCAGCAGTTTAGATACCCTGAGCTCCTACAATGAGCAGTTCTTC	CASSLDTLSSYNEQFF
TRBV20-1	many	TRBD2	TRBJ2-3	TGCAGTGCTCCCCTTCTGAGCGGGACGAGCACAGATACGCAGTATTTT	CSAPLLSGTSTDTQYF
TRBV3-1	NA	NA	TRBJ1-1	TGTGCCAGCAGCCAAGATTTAACACCAGCCTCAGCTTTCTTT	CASSQDLTPASAFF
TRBV20-1	many	TRBD1	TRBJ1-1	TGCAGTGCTAGGAGTCGGACAGGGGGTATGTTTAACACTGAAGCTTTCTTT	CSARSRTGGMFNTEAFF
TRBV25-1	many	TRBD2	TRBJ2-1	TGTGCCAGCAGTGAAATCTCGACTAGCGGGAGTGTCAATGAGCAGTTCTTC	CASSEISTSGSVNEQFF
TRBV4-3	NA	NA	TRBJ1-4	TGCGCCAGCAGCCAAGTGAGAGGAGAAACTAATGAAAAACTGTTTTTT	CASSQVRGETNEKLFF
TRBV20-1	NA	NA	TRBJ2-7	TGCAGTACACTCTGGGTCGTCAACGAGCAGTACTTC	CSTLWVVNEQYF
TRBV12-3/TRBV12-4	many	NA	TRBJ1-5	TGTGCCAGCACCTTAAGGGAGGGGGAGCAGCCCCAGCATTTT	CASTLREGEQPQHF
TRBV3-1	NA	NA	TRBJ2-1	TGTGCCAGCAGCCAAGCGGCGACTCCCTTCAGTGAGCAGTTCTTC	CASSQAATPFSEQFF
TRBV9	few	NA	TRBJ2-5	TGTGCCAGCAGCGTAGACGGACCCGACCCCCGAGATTTGGAGACCCAGTACTTC	CASSVDGPDPRDLETQYF
TRBV28	NA	NA	TRBJ2-5	TGTGCCAGCAGTACCTCCACACTGACCCAGTACTTC	CASSTSTLTQYF
TRBV7-2	few	NA	TRBJ1-1	TGTGCCAGCAGGCCTCCATCGAACACTGAAGCTTTCTTT	CASRPPSNTEAFF
TRBV4-2	NA	NA	TRBJ2-7	TGTGCCAGCAGCCGCCAACAGGACTCTCTCAAAAACATTCGGTACTTC	CASSRQQDSLKNIRYF
TRBV6-2/TRBV6-3	NA	NA	TRBJ1-2	TGTGCCAGCAGTTACTCGAAAGGGGGATACGGCTACACCTTC	CASSYSKGGYGYTF
TRBV12-3/TRBV12-4	many	NA	TRBJ2-7	TGTGCCAGCAGTAGAACAGGGTCGGGCGAGCAGTACTTC	CASSRTGSGEQYF
TRBV20-1	NA	TRBD2	TRBJ2-1	TGCAGTGCTAGTGGGCTAGCGGGGACCTCCTACAGTGAGCAGTTCTTC	CSASGLAGTSYSEQFF
TRBV28	few	NA	TRBJ1-5	TGTGCCAGCAGTTTATTACAGGGTGGCAATCAGCCCCAGCATTTT	CASSLLQGGNQPQHF
TRBV28	NA	TRBD1	TRBJ2-7	TGTGCCAGCAGACCAAGAAACAGGGGGACCGAGCAGTACTTC	CASRPRNRGTEQYF
TRBV12-5	NA	NA	TRBJ2-7	TGTGCTAGTGGCGCAAAACAGGGCTGGGGCTACGAGCAGTACTTC	CASGAKQGWGYEQYF
TRBV13	NA	NA	TRBJ2-5	TGTGCCAGCAGCATCACAACCCCGCTAAACAAAGAGACCCAGTACTTC	CASSITTPLNKETQYF
TRBV7-9	NA	NA	TRBJ1-1	TGTGCCAGCAGCTTTGTCGGGGAGTCCACTGAAGCTTTCTTT	CASSFVGESTEAFF
TRBV7-2	many	TRBD1	TRBJ1-2	TGTGCCAGCAGCTTCGATGGACAGGGAGGCTATGGCTACACCTTC	CASSFDGQGGYGYTF
TRBV7-6	NA	TRBD1	TRBJ2-7	TGTGCCAGCAGCTCAATCGCCGGGACAGGGGACTACGAGCAGTACTTC	CASSSIAGTGDYEQYF
TRBV10-3	once	NA	TRBJ1-3	TGTGCCATCAGGGAGGAGCCCTCTGGAAACACCATATATTTT	CAIREEPSGNTIYF
TRBV20-1	NA	NA	TRBJ2-7	TGCAGTGCGGGGGGCGCCACATCCTACGAGCAGTACTTC	CSAGGATSYEQYF
TRBV9	NA	TRBD1	TRBJ2-7	TGTGCCAGCAGCGTAATGGGGACAGGGGGTGGAGAGCAGTACTTC	CASSVMGTGGGEQYF
TRBV20-1	NA	NA	TRBJ2-5	TGCAGTGCTAAGGGACCCGAGTACCAAGAGACCCAGTACTTC	CSAKGPEYQETQYF
TRBV5-1	few	TRBD2	TRBJ2-3	TGCGCCAGCAGCTTGGCTGACTTTAGCGGGAGGGCCCGGACAGATACGCAGTATTTT	CASSLADFSGRARTDTQYF
TRBV7-9	NA	NA	TRBJ2-5	TGTGCCGGCAGCTACAGTCCCCAAGAGACCCAGTACTTC	CAGSYSPQETQYF
TRBV7-2	NA	TRBD1	TRBJ2-3	TGTGCCAGCAGCCCCTGGGACAGGGGCAACACAGATACGCAGTATTTT	CASSPWDRGNTDTQYF
TRBV24-1	NA	NA	TRBJ2-1	TGTGCCACCACCCGGGGCGACTACAATGAGCAGTTCTTC	CATTRGDYNEQFF
TRBV3-1	NA	TRBD1	TRBJ2-5	TGTGCCAGCAGCCGCATTCAGACAGGGCAAGAGACCCAGTACTTC	CASSRIQTGQETQYF
TRBV28	NA	TRBD2	TRBJ2-1	TGTGCCAGCAGGATAGCGGGGGCTACGGATGAGCAGTTCTTC	CASRIAGATDEQFF
TRBV11-2	NA	NA	TRBJ2-1	TGTGCCAGCAGCTTAGCGGGAGTAGATTACAATGAGCAGTTCTTC	CASSLAGVDYNEQFF
TRBV5-1	many	TRBD2	TRBJ2-2	TGCGCCAGCGGCATACCACTAGCGGGAGTACCCGGGGAGCTGTTTTTT	CASGIPLAGVPGELFF
TRBV27	many	TRBD1	TRBJ2-7	TGTGCCAGTAAGGCCGGGACAGGGGCCTCTTACGAGCAGTACTTC	CASKAGTGASYEQYF
TRBV5-1	NA	TRBD2	TRBJ2-1	TGCGCCAGCAGCCCGGGACTAGGTTATTACAATGAGCAGTTCTTC	CASSPGLGYYNEQFF
TRBV12-3/TRBV12-4	NA	NA	TRBJ1-4	TGTGCCGGCAGTCCCCGACGAGCAACTAATGAAAAACTGTTTTTT	CAGSPRRATNEKLFF
TRBV7-2	NA	NA	TRBJ1-2	TGTGCCAGCAGCATACTAAGGGACGGCGACTATGGCTACACCTTC	CASSILRDGDYGYTF
TRBV20-1	many	NA	TRBJ1-5	TGCAGTGCTAGAAGGGGGATGAGCAATCAGCCCCAGCATTTT	CSARRGMSNQPQHF
TRBV9	NA	TRBD2	TRBJ2-1	TGTGCCAGCAGCGATAGCGGGCGCAATGAGCAGTTCTTC	CASSDSGRNEQFF
TRBV7-6	NA	TRBD2	TRBJ2-1	TGTGCCAGCAGCCCCGGACTAGCGGGGGGGCCCAGGTACAATGAGCAGTTCTTC	CASSPGLAGGPRYNEQFF
TRBV12-3/TRBV12-4	many	NA	TRBJ2-3	TGTGCCAGCACAGGGTATTCCACCGAACCCAGCACAGATACGCAGTATTTT	CASTGYSTEPSTDTQYF
TRBV28	few	TRBD2	TRBJ2-3	TGTGCCAGCAGTTTAAGGCTAGCGGGGACATTGGTGGGCACAGATAGGCAGTATTTT	CASSLRLAGTLVGTDRQYF
TRBV29-1	NA	NA	TRBJ1-1	TGTAGCCTTGCAGGGCCTCCGGACACTGAAGCTTTCTTT	CSLAGPPDTEAFF
TRBV28	NA	NA	TRBJ2-7	TGTGCCAGCAGCTCCCCGGCCCGGCCGAAGCAGTACTTC	CASSSPARPKQYF
TRBV12-3/TRBV12-4	few	TRBD1	TRBJ1-2	TGTGCCAGCAGAGCCCGGGACAGTAACTATGGCTACACCTTC	CASRARDSNYGYTF
TRBV5-1	many	NA	TRBJ1-2	TGCGCCAGCAGCTTGGAGGCAGAGTCCTATGGCTACACCTTC	CASSLEAESYGYTF
TRBV11-2	NA	NA	TRBJ1-2	TGTGCCAGCAGCTCGAGACAGACTGGCTACACCTTC	CASSSRQTGYTF